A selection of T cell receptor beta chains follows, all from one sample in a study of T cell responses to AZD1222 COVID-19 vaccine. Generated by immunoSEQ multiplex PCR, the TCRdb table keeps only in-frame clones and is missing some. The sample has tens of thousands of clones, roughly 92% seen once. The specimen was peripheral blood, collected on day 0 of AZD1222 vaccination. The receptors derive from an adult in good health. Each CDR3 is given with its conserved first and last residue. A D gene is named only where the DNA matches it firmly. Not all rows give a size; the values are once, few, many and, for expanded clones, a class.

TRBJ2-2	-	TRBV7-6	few	CASSLSRQHTGELFF	TGTGCCAGCAGCTTATCGAGGCAGCACACCGGGGAGCTGTTTTTT
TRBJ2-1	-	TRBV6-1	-	CASSEALVYNEQFF	TGTGCCAGCAGTGAAGCCCTAGTCTACAATGAGCAGTTCTTC
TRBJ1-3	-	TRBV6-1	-	CASSDGGSGNTIYF	TGTGCCAGCAGTGACGGAGGCTCTGGAAACACCATATATTTT
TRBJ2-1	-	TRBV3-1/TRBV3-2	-	CASSHLQWDEQFF	TGTGCCAGCAGCCATCTGCAGTGGGATGAGCAGTTCTTC
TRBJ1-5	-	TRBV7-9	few	CASSLSLNQPQHF	TGTGCCAGCAGCTTGTCGCTTAATCAGCCCCAGCATTTT
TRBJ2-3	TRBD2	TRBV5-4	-	CASRPLAGRNTDTQYF	TGTGCCAGCAGGCCTCTAGCGGGGAGGAACACAGATACGCAGTATTTT
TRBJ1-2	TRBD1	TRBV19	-	CASSEGTGNRYGYTF	TGTGCCAGTAGTGAGGGGACAGGGAATCGCTATGGCTACACCTTC
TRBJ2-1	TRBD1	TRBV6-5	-	CAGNRGLGEQFF	TGTGCCGGCAACAGGGGGCTTGGGGAGCAGTTCTTC
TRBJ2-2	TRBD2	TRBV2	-	CASTRGDSNTGELFF	TGTGCCAGCACTCGGGGGGACTCGAACACCGGGGAGCTGTTTTTT
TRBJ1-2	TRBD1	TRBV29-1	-	CSVLRGRNGYTF	TGCAGCGTCCTCAGGGGGCGAAATGGCTACACCTTC
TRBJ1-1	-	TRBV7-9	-	CASSLETQNTEAFF	TGTGCCAGCAGCTTGGAGACACAGAACACTGAAGCTTTCTTT
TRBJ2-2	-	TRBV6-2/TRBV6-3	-	CASSYPLSSGLRRELFF	TGTGCCAGCAGTTACCCCCTTTCTTCGGGACTCCGTAGGGAGCTGTTTTTT
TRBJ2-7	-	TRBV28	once	CASSFEGGPREQYF	TGTGCCAGCAGTTTTGAGGGGGGGCCGAGGGAGCAGTACTTC
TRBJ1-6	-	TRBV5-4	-	CASSLAGGRYNSPLHF	TGTGCCAGCAGCTTGGCCGGAGGGCGCTATAATTCACCCCTCCACTTT
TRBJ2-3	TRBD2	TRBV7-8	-	CASSFDTSIAGGSTDTQYF	TGTGCCAGCAGCTTCGACACTTCTATAGCGGGGGGATCCACAGATACGCAGTATTTT
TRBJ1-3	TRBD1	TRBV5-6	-	CASSLNRDRRFGNTIYF	TGTGCCAGCAGCTTAAACCGGGACAGGCGTTTCGGAAACACCATATATTTT
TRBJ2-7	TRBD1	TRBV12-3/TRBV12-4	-	CASSPTGGYEQYF	TGTGCCAGCAGTCCGACAGGGGGGTACGAGCAGTACTTC
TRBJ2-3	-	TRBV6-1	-	CASSEAQGQTDTQYF	TGTGCCAGCAGTGAAGCCCAAGGACAGACAGATACGCAGTATTTT
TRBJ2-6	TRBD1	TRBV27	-	CASSLVGQGRSGANVLTF	TGTGCCAGCAGCCTAGTGGGACAGGGTAGATCTGGGGCCAACGTCCTGACTTTC
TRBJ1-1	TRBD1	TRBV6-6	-	CASSRLLGQAGTEAFF	TGTGCCAGCAGTCGACTCCTTGGACAGGCCGGGACTGAAGCTTTCTTT
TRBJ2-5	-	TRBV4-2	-	CASSQVEQAQETQYF	TGTGCCAGCAGCCAAGTAGAACAGGCCCAAGAGACCCAGTACTTC
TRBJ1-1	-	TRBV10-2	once	CASSETGHTEGEAFF	TGCGCCAGCAGTGAGACAGGACATACCGAGGGTGAAGCTTTCTTT
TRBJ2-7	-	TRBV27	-	CASAVAGQSYEQYF	TGTGCCAGCGCCGTAGCGGGACAGTCCTACGAGCAGTACTTC
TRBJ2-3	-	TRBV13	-	CASSFTQGGTDTQYF	TGTGCCAGCAGCTTTACCCAGGGAGGCACAGATACGCAGTATTTT
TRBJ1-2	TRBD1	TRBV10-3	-	CAISDIGQGFFGYTF	TGTGCCATCAGTGATATTGGACAGGGTTTTTTCGGCTACACCTTC
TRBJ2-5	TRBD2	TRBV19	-	CASSIGTSGKETQYF	TGTGCCAGTAGTATAGGTACTAGCGGTAAAGAGACCCAGTACTTC
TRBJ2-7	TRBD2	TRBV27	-	CASPTSGTYEQYF	TGTGCCAGCCCGACTAGCGGCACCTACGAGCAGTACTTC
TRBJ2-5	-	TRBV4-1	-	CASSSARGRGETQYF	TGCGCCAGCAGCTCAGCGAGAGGGAGAGGGGAGACCCAGTACTTC
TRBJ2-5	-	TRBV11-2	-	CASSRELGAETQYF	TGTGCCAGCAGCCGCGAACTGGGGGCGGAGACCCAGTACTTC
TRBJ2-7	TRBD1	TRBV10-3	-	CAISGMDRDFYEQYF	TGTGCCATCAGTGGGATGGACAGGGATTTTTACGAGCAGTACTTC
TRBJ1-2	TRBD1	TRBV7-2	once	CASSLRQGYGYTF	TGTGCCAGCAGCTTACGACAGGGGTACGGCTACACCTTC
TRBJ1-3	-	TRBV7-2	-	CASSSRRTDTIYF	TGTGCCAGCAGCTCGAGAAGGACCGACACCATATATTTT
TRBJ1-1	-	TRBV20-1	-	CSASGSLGTEAFF	TGCAGTGCTAGTGGCAGCTTGGGCACTGAAGCTTTCTTT
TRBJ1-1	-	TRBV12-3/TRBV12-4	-	CASSLQVNTEAFF	TGTGCCAGCAGTTTACAGGTGAACACTGAAGCTTTCTTT
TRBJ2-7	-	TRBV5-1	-	CASSLAGGHEQYF	TGCGCCAGCAGCTTGGCCGGGGGCCACGAGCAGTACTTC
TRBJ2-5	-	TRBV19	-	CASSARLQETQYF	TGTGCCAGTAGTGCCCGACTACAAGAGACCCAGTACTTC
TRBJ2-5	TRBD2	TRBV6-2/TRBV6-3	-	CASSYKSGGFETQYF	TGTGCCAGCAGTTACAAAAGCGGGGGGTTTGAGACCCAGTACTTC
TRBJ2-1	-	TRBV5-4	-	CASSPGTTAYNEQFF	TGTGCCAGCAGTCCCGGGACAACTGCATACAATGAGCAGTTCTTC
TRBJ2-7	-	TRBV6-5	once	CASSYTGYEQYF	TGTGCCAGCAGTTATACGGGCTACGAGCAGTACTTC
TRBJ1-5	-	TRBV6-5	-	CASKGEGDNQPQHF	TGTGCCAGCAAGGGGGAGGGGGACAATCAGCCCCAGCATTTT